These 19 T cell receptor beta chains originate from one sample sequenced in a study of cytomegalovirus exposure and HLA in healthy donors. Researchers ran the PCR with 60 Vbeta and 13 Jbeta primers. TCRdb's table, derived via immunoSEQ multiplex PCR, lists solely in-frame clones and lacks some. The sample holds fewer than 70,000 clones, about 80% seen once. The source material was PBMCs. These receptors were obtained from a human donor in good health.

The genes are TRBV11-3 and TRBJ1-1, with unresolved D. V lost 3 bases and J lost 1, with 6 bases in between. This CDR3 contains 13 residues. CDR1 and CDR2 (germline): SGHNT, YENEEA. CDR3 DNA sequence: TGTGCCAGCAGCTTTTACAGGAACACTGAAGCTTTCTTT. This gives the protein CASSFYRNTEAFF. Full variable domain (outside the CDR3, taken from reference TRBV11-3 and TRBJ1-1): EAGVVQSPRYKIIEKKQPVAFWCNPISGHNTLYWYLQNLGQGPELLIRYENEEAVDDSQLPKDRFSAERLKGVDSTLKIQPAELGDSAVYLCASSFYRNTEAFFGQGTRLTVV.

This chain links TRBV21-1 with TRBJ2-5; the table's D call, TRBD2, has no DNA check behind it. The closer fit of TRBJ2-7 to the DNA end suggests the J call may be wrong. TRBV21-1 is flagged as a pseudogene. The CDR3 is 14 residues long. In nucleotides, the CDR3 is TGTGCCAGCATTCAGGGACTAGCCTCCTACGAGCAGTACTTC. Its protein product is CASIQGLASYEQYF.

The chain has TRBV7-6 and TRBJ2-1; possibly TRBD2 for D (5 bases). In germline, CDR1 is SGHVS, CDR2 FNYEAQ. The CDR3 runs to 15 residues. V lost 0 bases and J lost 0, with 6 bases in between. CDR3 coding DNA: TGTGCCAGCAGCTTAGCGGGGAGCTCCTACAATGAGCAGTTCTTC. Translated, it gives CASSLAGSSYNEQFF.

The chain is built from TRBV19 and TRBJ2-5; possible D gene TRBD2, 5 bases. The DNA matches TRBJ2-7 better at its end, which makes the J call doubtful. The CDR3 length is 11 residues. Germline loops: CDR1 LNHDA, CDR2 SQIVND (reference sequence). As DNA, the CDR3 is TGTGCCAGTAGTATCGGGGTCGAGCAGTACTTC. Translation gives CASSIGVEQYF.

V is TRBV5-8 and J is TRBJ1-2; weak D call: TRBD1 (5 bases). The CDR3 contains 13 residues. Trimming removed 1 base at V and 4 bases at J, with 8 bases between. CDR1 and CDR2 (germline): SGHTS, YDEGEE. The CDR3 coding sequence is TGTGCCAGCAGCTTGTCCAGGGTCTATGGCTACACCTTC. Residues: CASSLSRVYGYTF.

This chain joins TRBV20-1 and TRBJ1-1; D remains ambiguous. The ends were cut back, 8 bases at V and 0 bases at J, with 7 bases in the middle. Germline CDR1 DFQATT, CDR2 SNEGSKA (reference sequence). The CDR3 contains 11 residues. The CDR3 DNA reads as TGCAGTTTAAGCATGAACACTGAAGCTTTCTTT. This gives the protein CSLSMNTEAFF.

The V call is TRBV6-4, the J call TRBJ2-2; TRBD1 agrees at 10 bases. The CDR3 length is 15 residues. V gave up 2 bases and J gave up 3 bases; unmatched junction bases: 0. The V gene's germline CDR1 is MRHNA and CDR2 SNTAGT. The CDR3 coding sequence is TGTGCCAGCAGTGACGGGACAGGGGACACCGGGGAGCTGTTTTTT. This encodes CASSDGTGDTGELFF.

Only one count was recorded for this clone. The V and J genes are TRBV21-1 and TRBJ2-3; TRBD1, the table's D call, lacks a check against the DNA. TRBV21-1 is a recognized pseudogene. CDR3 length equals 15 residues. CDR3 in amino acids: CASSKGKGVTDTQYF. The CDR3 DNA follows: TGTGCCAGCAGCAAAGGCAAGGGGGTCACAGATACGCAGTATTTT.

V and J are TRBV7-2 and TRBJ1-3, with D perhaps TRBD1 (6 bases). V was pared by 1 base and J by 4 bases, with 11 bases between. Per the germline V gene, CDR1 is SGHTA and CDR2 is FQGNSA. The CDR3 sequence is 15 residues long. The CDR3 reads CASSLVGAAGNTIYF. The DNA for the CDR3 is TGTGCCAGCAGCTTAGTGGGGGCGGCAGGAAACACCATATATTTT.

The chain combines TRBV10-3 with TRBJ2-7; TRBD1 agrees at 7 bases. CDR1 is ENHRY and CDR2 is SYGVKD in the germline V gene. V gave up 8 bases and J gave up 2 bases; unmatched junction bases: 0. This CDR3 has 11 residues. The CDR3 region has the DNA TGTGCCATCGGGACAGCCTACGAGCAGTACTTC. Amino acid sequence: CAIGTAYEQYF.

The V call is TRBV30, the J call TRBJ1-3; no reliable D call. This CDR3 region has 13 residues. Germline lookup yields CDR1 GTSNPN and CDR2 SVGIG (reference sequence). V lost 3 bases to trimming and J lost 8 bases, with 14 bases between them. DNA of the CDR3: TGTGCCTGGAGGGGCCTTTTCAGAGACACCATATATTTT. Amino acids: CAWRGLFRDTIYF. Based on the CDR3 plus reference TRBV30 and TRBJ1-3, the full variable domain is SQTIHQWPATLVQPVGSPLSLECTVEGTSNPNLYWYRQAAGRGLQLLFYSVGIGQISSEVPQNLSASRPQDRQFILSSKKLLLSDSGFYLCAWRGLFRDTIYFGEGSWLTVV.

J is TRBJ2-5 and V is TRBV18, with D uncertain. The CDR3 is made up of 15 amino acids. Trimming took 3 bases from V and 7 from J, leaving 18 bases between them. Germline V gene data show CDR1 as KGHSH and CDR2 as LQKENI. The DNA of the CDR3 is TGTGCCAGCTCACCCACGGTCCTATTGTCGGGGACCCAGTACTTC. The encoded protein is CASSPTVLLSGTQYF.

This clone was counted once. This rearrangement joins TRBV29-1 to TRBJ2-3; 8 bases map to TRBD1. Germline CDR1 is SQVTM and CDR2 is ANQGSEA. The CDR3 contains 15 residues. V shed 3 bases, J shed 4 bases, and the junction held 9 bases outside the gene matches. CDR3 amino acids: CSVDRRQGRSDTQYF. CDR3 nucleotides: TGCAGCGTTGACCGGAGACAGGGGAGATCAGATACGCAGTATTTT.

The gene calls are TRBV14 and TRBJ2-1; 9 bases line up with TRBD1. The CDR3 totals 17 residues. V dropped 4 bases and J dropped 9; count of bases not matched to a gene: 16. Germline assignment: CDR1 SGHDN and CDR2 FVKESK. The CDR3 loop is CASSLRTLGQGFGEQFF. CDR3 sequence (DNA): TGTGCCAGCAGCCTACGGACCCTGGGACAGGGCTTTGGTGAGCAGTTCTTC. Full variable domain (missing parts from reference TRBV14 and TRBJ2-1): EAGVTQFPSHSVIEKGQTVTLRCDPISGHDNLYWYRRVMGKEIKFLLHFVKESKQDESGMPNNRFLAERTGGTYSTLKVQPAELEDSGVYFCASSLRTLGQGFGEQFFGPGTRLTVL.

This chain connects TRBV30 to TRBJ1-4; D not resolved. Trimming took 4 bases from V and 0 from J, leaving 12 bases between them. This CDR3 comprises 15 residues. CDR1 is GTSNPN, CDR2 SVGIG, per germline (reference sequence). The CDR3 DNA reads as TGTGCCTGGAACCCTCCAGGTTCAACTAATGAAAAACTGTTTTTT. It yields the protein CAWNPPGSTNEKLFF.

The chain links TRBV18 to TRBJ1-3; TRBD1 aligns across 7 bases. This CDR3 is 15 amino acids long. After removal of 3 bases from V and 1 base from J, the junction contained 3 bases not matched to a gene. Per the germline V gene, CDR1 is KGHSH and CDR2 is LQKENI. CDR3 loop: CASSPLDRSGNTIYF. In DNA form, the CDR3 reads TGTGCCAGCTCACCCTTGGACAGGTCTGGAAACACCATATATTTT.

A note on this clone: This same CDR3 is encoded by further DNA sequences in the sample. This sequence joins TRBV2 and TRBJ2-7, with D tentatively TRBD2 (6 bases). V gave up 7 bases and J gave up 7 bases, with 20 bases separating them. From germline, CDR1 is SNHLY and CDR2 FYNNEI. CDR3 length equals 14 residues. The chain's CDR3 is CASNSGGYHYEQYF. DNA of the CDR3: TGTGCCAGCAACAGCGGAGGGTATCACTATGAGCAGTACTTC.

The V gene is TRBV4-2, the J gene TRBJ2-1, with 10 bases identical to TRBD2. Germline loops: CDR1 LGHNA, CDR2 YNFKEQ. Trimming at V came to 4 bases and at J to 6 bases, leaving 9 bases not matched to a gene. This CDR3 has 16 residues. CDR3 nucleotides: TGTGCCAGCAGCCTTCAACTAGCGGGGCCGTCCAATGAGCAGTTCTTC. It encodes CASSLQLAGPSNEQFF.

CDR3 sequence reads: CASSQGETGSGANVLTF. CDR3 DNA sequence: TGTGCCAGCAGCCAAGGGGAGACAGGGTCTGGGGCCAACGTCCTGACTTTC. The chain uses TRBV4-2 and TRBJ2-6; 7 bases match TRBD1. Trimming at V came to 1 base and at J to 1 base, leaving 4 bases not matched to a gene. Germline CDR1 and CDR2: LGHNA and YNFKEQ. There are 17 residues in the CDR3.